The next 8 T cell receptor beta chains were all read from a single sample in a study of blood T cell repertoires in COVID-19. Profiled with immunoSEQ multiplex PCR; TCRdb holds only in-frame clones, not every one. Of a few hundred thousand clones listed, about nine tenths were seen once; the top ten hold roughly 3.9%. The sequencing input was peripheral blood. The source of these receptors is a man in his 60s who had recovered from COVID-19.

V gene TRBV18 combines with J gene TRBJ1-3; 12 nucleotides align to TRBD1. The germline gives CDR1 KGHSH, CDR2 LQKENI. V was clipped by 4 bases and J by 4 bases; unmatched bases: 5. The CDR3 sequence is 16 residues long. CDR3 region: CASSLGTGGIGNTIYF. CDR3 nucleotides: TGTGCCAGCTCACTGGGGACAGGGGGCATCGGAAACACCATATATTTT.

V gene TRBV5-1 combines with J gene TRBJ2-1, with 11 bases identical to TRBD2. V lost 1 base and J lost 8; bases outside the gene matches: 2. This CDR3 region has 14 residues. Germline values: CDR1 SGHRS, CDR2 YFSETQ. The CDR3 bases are TGCGCCAGCAGCTTGACTAGCGGGGGTTATGAGCAGTTCTTC. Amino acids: CASSLTSGGYEQFF.

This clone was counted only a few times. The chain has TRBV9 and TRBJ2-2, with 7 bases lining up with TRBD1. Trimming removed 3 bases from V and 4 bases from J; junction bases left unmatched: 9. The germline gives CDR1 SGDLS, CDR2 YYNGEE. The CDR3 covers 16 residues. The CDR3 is CASSEKLTGATGELFF. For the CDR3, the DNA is TGTGCCAGCAGCGAAAAGCTAACAGGGGCCACCGGGGAGCTGTTTTTT.

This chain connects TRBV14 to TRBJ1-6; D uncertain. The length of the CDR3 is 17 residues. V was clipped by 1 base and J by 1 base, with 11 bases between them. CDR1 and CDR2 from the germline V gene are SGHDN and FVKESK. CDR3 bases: TGTGCCAGCAGCCAAGTTTATGCGACATCCTATAATTCACCCCTCCACTTT. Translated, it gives CASSQVYATSYNSPLHF.

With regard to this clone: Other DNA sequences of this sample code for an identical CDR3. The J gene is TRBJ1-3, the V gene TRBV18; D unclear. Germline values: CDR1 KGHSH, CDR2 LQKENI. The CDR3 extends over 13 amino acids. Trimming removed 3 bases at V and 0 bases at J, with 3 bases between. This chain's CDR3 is CASSPSSGNTIYF. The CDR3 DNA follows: TGTGCCAGCTCACCTAGCTCTGGAAACACCATATATTTT.

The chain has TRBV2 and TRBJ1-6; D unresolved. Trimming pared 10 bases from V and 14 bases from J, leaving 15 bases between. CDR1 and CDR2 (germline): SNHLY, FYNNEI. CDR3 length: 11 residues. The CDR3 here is CATRGIQALHF. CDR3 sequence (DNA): TGTGCCACCCGCGGGATCCAAGCCCTCCACTTT. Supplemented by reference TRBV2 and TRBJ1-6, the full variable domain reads EPEVTQTPSHQVTQMGQEVILRCVPISNHLYFYWYRQILGQKVEFLVSFYNNEISEKSEIFDDQFSVERPDGSNFTLKIRSTKLEDSAMYFCATRGIQALHFGNGTRLTVT.

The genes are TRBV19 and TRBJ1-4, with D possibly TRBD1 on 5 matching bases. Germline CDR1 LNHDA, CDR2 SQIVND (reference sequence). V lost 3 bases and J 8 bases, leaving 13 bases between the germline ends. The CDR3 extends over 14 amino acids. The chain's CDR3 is CASSIGQGWEKLFF. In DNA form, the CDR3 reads TGTGCCAGTAGTATCGGGCAGGGTTGGGAAAAACTGTTTTTT. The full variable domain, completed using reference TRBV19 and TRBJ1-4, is DGGITQSPKYLFRKEGQNVTLSCEQNLNHDAMYWYRQDPGQGLRLIYYSQIVNDFQKGDIAEGYSVSREKKESFPLTVTSAQKNPTAFYLCASSIGQGWEKLFFGSGTQLSVL.

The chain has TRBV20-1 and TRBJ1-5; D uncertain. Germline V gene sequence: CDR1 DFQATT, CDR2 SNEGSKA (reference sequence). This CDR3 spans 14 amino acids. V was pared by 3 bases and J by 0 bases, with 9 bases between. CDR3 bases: TGCAGTGCTAGTGTCGAGTATAGCAATCAGCCCCAGCATTTT. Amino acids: CSASVEYSNQPQHF.